A single sample is the source of the 8 T cell receptor beta chains below, sequenced in a study of T cells in Graves' hyperthyroidism and ophthalmopathy. RNA transcripts provided the source from which TCR beta CDR3 regions were amplified. The TCR CDR3 was amplified in a first-round RT-PCR using the HTBI primer set. TCRdb re-called the multiplex PCR reads with MiXCR, one entry per CDR3 protein. Altogether approximately 400,000 distinct CDR3 sequences are present, approximately 19% being singletons, with the ten largest covering around 3.4%. The sequencing input was blood. The receptors shown here come from a young woman with Graves' hyperthyroidism.

This clonotype has at least ten counts. The chain carries TRBV5-1 and TRBJ1-2; 8 nucleotides agree with TRBD1. Germline trimming cut 1 base from V and 8 bases from J; bases unmatched to any gene: 7. The CDR3 consists of 14 residues. Per germline, CDR1 SGHRS and CDR2 YFSETQ. The CDR3 sequence: CASSLRLQGEGYTF. As DNA, the CDR3 is TGCGCCAGCAGCTTGCGGTTACAGGGGGAAGGCTACACCTTC.

This clonotype was counted many times. The V gene is TRBV20-1, the J gene TRBJ2-7, with D possibly being TRBD1 (6 bases). CDR3 length equals 14 residues. The germline CDR1 and CDR2 sequences are DFQATT and SNEGSKA (reference sequence). Trimming removed 0 bases at V and 4 bases at J, with 13 bases between. The CDR3 loop is CSARDRGGPYEQYF. CDR3 sequence (DNA): TGCAGTGCTAGAGATCGAGGGGGACCTTACGAGCAGTACTTC.

The rearrangement links TRBV4-1 to TRBJ1-1; D gene unclear. The CDR3 has 16 residues. The germline V gene encodes CDR1 MGHRA and CDR2 YSYEKL. Trimming took 1 base from V and 0 from J, leaving 12 bases between them. CDR3 DNA sequence: TGCGCCAGCAGCCAAGGGGGAGCTCGGCTGAACACTGAAGCTTTCTTT. Protein product: CASSQGGARLNTEAFF.

This clonotype was picked up many times. The chain uses TRBV6-1 and TRBJ1-6; D perhaps matches TRBD1 (5 bases). V lost 4 bases and J 0 bases, leaving 13 bases between the germline ends. CDR3 length: 17 residues. Germline V gene data show CDR1 as MNHNS and CDR2 as SASEGT. This CDR3 is CASSVLGQSSYNSPLHF. The CDR3 DNA reads TGTGCCAGCAGTGTGTTGGGGCAGAGCTCCTATAATTCACCCCTCCACTTT.

This clonotype has only a few counts. Lacking the conserved final phenylalanine or tryptophan, this CDR3 likely reflects a read error. The V gene is TRBV2, the J gene TRBJ2-1, with 7 bases lining up with TRBD2. The germline gives CDR1 SNHLY, CDR2 FYNNEI. Trimming removed 7 bases from V and 7 bases from J; junction bases left unmatched: 7. The CDR3 loop spans 13 amino acids. The CDR3 nucleotides are TGTGCCAGCACTTCTAGGACTAGAAATGAGCAGTTCCTC. Translated: CASTSRTRNEQFL.

This clonotype was recorded at least ten times. V and J are TRBV6-1 and TRBJ1-3; D not certain. Germline-derived CDR1 and CDR2 are MNHNS and SASEGT. The CDR3 runs 12 residues. V lost 9 bases and J lost 6, with 12 bases in between. This CDR3 is CARMEGANTIYF. In DNA form, the CDR3 reads TGTGCCAGGATGGAAGGTGCAAACACCATATATTTT.

This clonotype was picked up a small number of times. The chain is built from TRBV19 and TRBJ2-7; 7 bases agree with TRBD1. The CDR3 totals 13 residues. Trimming cost V 1 base and J 6 bases; bases outside gene matches: 3. The germline V gene encodes CDR1 LNHDA and CDR2 SQIVND (reference sequence). CDR3 nucleotide sequence: TGTGCCAGTAGTATAGGGTACAGGGGCGAGCAGTACTTC. It translates to CASSIGYRGEQYF.

The chain joins TRBV11-2 to TRBJ2-7; TRBD2 might be the D (7 bases). Germline V CDR1 and CDR2: SGHAT, FQNNGV. The CDR3 consists of 14 residues. Trimming took 6 bases from V and 2 from J, leaving 14 bases between them. CDR3 sequence reads: CASRYTGGPYEQYF. In DNA, the CDR3 is TGTGCCAGCAGGTACACCGGGGGGCCCTACGAGCAGTACTTC.